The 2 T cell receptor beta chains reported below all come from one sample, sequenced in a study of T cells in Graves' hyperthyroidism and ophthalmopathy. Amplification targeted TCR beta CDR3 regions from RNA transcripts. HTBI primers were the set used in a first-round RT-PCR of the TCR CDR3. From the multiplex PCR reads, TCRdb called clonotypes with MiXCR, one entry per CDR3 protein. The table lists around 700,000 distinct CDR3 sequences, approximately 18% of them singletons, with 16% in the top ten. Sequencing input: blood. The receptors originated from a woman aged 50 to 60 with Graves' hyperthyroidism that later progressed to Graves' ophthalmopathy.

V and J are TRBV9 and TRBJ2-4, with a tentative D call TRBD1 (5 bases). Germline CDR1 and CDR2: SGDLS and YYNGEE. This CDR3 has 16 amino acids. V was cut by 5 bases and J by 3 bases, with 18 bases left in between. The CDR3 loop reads CASSPQVDLVKNIQYF. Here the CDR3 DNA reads TGTGCCAGCAGTCCACAGGTCGATTTAGTCAAAAACATTCAGTACTTC.

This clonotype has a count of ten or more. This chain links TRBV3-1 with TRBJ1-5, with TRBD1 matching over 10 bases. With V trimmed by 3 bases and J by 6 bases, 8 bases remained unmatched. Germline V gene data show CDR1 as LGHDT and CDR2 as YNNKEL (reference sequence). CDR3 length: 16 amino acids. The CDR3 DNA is TGTGCCAGCAGCCAGAACGGACAGGGGGTATCTCAGCCCCAGCATTTT. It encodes CASSQNGQGVSQPQHF.